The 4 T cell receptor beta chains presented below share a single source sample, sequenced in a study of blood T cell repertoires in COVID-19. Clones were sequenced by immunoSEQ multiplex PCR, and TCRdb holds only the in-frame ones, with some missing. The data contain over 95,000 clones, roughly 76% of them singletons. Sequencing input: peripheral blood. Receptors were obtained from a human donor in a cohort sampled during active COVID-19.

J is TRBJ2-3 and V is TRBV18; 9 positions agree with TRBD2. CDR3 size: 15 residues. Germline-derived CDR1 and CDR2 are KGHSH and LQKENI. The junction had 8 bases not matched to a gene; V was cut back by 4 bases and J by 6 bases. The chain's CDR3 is CASSQVSGGPDTQYF. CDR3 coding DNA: TGTGCCAGCTCACAGGTTAGCGGGGGACCGGATACGCAGTATTTT.

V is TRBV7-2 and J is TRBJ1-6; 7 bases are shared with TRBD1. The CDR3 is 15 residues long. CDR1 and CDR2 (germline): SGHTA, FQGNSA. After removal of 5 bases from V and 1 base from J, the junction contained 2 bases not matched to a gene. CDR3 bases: TGTGCCAGCAGCCCACAGGGGTCCTATAATTCACCCCTCCACTTT. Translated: CASSPQGSYNSPLHF.

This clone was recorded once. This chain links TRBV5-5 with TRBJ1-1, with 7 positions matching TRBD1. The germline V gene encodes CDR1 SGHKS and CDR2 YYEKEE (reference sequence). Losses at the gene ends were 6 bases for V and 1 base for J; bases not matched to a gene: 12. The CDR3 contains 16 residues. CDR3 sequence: CASIVTGTVRNTEAFF. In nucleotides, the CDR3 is TGTGCCAGCATCGTGACAGGGACAGTCCGGAACACTGAAGCTTTCTTT.

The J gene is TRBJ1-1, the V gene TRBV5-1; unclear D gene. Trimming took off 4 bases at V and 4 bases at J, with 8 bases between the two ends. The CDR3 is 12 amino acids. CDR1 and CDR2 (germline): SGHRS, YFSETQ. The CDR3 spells CASSAIGTEAFF. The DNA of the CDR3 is TGCGCCAGCAGCGCTATCGGCACTGAAGCTTTCTTT.